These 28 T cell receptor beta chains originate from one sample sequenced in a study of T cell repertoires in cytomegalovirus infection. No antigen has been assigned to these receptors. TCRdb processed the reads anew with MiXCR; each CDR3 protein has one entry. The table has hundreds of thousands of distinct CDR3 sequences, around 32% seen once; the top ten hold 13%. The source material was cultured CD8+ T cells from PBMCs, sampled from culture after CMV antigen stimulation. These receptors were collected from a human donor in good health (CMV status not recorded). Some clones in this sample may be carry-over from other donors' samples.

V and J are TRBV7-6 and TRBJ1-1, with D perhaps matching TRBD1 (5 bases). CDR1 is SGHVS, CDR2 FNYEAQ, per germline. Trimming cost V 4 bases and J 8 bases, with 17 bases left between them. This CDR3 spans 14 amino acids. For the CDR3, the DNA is TGTGCCAGCAGCTGGGGGGGGACTGTCGCGGAAGCTTTCTTT. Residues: CASSWGGTVAEAFF.

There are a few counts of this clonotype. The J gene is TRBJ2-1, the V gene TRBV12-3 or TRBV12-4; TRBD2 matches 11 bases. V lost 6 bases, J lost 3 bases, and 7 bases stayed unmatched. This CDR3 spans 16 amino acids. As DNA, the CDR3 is TGTGCCAGCAGGGATACTAGCGGGGGCGTCTACAATGAGCAGTTCTTC. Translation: CASRDTSGGVYNEQFF.

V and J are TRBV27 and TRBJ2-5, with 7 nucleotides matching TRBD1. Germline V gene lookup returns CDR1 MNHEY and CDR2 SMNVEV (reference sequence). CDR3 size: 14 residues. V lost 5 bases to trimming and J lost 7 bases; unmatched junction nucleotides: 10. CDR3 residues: CASSPRQGWGTQYF. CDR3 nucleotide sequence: TGTGCCAGCAGTCCCCGACAGGGTTGGGGGACCCAGTACTTC.

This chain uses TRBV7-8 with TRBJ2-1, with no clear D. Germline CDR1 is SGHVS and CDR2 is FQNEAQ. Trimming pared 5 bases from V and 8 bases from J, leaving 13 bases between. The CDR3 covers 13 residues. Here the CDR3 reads CASSKYLEDEQFF. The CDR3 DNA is TGTGCCAGCAGCAAGTACCTGGAAGATGAGCAGTTCTTC. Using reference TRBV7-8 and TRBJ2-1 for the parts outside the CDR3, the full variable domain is GAGVSQSPRYKVAKRGQDVALRCDPISGHVSLFWYQQALGQGPEFLTYFQNEAQLDKSGLPSDRFFAERPEGSVSTLKIQRTQQEDSAVYLCASSKYLEDEQFFGPGTRLTVL.

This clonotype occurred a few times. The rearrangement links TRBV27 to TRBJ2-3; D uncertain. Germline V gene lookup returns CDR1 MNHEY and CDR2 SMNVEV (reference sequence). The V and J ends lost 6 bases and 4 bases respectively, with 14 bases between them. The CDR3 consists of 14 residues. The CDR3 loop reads CASRSSLVPDTQYF. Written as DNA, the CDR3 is TGTGCCAGCAGATCCTCCCTAGTACCAGATACGCAGTATTTT.

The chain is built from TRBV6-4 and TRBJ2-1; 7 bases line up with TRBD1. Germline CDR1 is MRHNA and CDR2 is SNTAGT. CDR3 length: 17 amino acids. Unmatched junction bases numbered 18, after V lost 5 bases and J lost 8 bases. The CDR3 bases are TGTGCCAGCAGTCCACGGACAGGACGGTCGGTGGACGATGAGCAGTTCTTC. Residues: CASSPRTGRSVDDEQFF.

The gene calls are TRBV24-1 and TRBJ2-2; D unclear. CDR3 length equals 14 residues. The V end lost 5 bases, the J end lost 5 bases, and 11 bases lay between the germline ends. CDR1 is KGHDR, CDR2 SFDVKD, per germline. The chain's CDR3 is CATSGPFGTGELFF. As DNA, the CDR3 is TGTGCCACCAGTGGGCCCTTCGGGACCGGGGAGCTGTTTTTT.

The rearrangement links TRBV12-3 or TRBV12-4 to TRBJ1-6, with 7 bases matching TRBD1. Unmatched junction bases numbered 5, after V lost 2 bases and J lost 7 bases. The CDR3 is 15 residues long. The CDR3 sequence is CASSLHRGDNSPLHF. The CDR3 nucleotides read TGTGCCAGCAGTTTACACAGGGGAGACAATTCACCCCTCCACTTT.

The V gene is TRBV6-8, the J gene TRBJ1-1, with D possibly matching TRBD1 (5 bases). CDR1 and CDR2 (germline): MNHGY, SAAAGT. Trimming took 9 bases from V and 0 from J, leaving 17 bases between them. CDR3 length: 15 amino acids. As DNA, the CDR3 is TGTGCCAGTCCGCATTCGACAGCGATGAACACTGAAGCTTTCTTT. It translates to CASPHSTAMNTEAFF.

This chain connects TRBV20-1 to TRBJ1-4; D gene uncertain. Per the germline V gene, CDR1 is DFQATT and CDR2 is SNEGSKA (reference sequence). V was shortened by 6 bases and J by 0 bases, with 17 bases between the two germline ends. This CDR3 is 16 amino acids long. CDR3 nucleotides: TGCAGTGCCAGAAGTTTGTGGGAAGCAACTAATGAAAAACTGTTTTTT. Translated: CSARSLWEATNEKLFF.

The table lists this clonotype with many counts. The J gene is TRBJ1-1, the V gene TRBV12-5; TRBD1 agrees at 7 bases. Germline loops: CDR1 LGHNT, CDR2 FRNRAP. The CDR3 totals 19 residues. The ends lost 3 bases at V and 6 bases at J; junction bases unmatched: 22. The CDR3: CASGFSKDQPQGLESEAFF. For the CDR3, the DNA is TGTGCTAGTGGTTTCTCAAAGGATCAACCACAGGGGTTGGAATCTGAAGCTTTCTTT.

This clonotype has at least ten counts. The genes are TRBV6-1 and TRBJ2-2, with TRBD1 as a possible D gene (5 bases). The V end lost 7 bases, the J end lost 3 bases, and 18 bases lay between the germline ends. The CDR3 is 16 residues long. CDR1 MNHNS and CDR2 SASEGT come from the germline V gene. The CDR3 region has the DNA TGTGCCAGCACCCTGACAGTTGCCGAATACACCGGGGAGCTGTTTTTT. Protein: CASTLTVAEYTGELFF.

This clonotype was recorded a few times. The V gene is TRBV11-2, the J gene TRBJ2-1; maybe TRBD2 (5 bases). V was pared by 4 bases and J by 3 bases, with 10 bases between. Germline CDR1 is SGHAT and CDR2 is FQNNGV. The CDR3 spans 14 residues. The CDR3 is CASSWSGIYNEQFF. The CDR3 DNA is TGTGCCAGCAGCTGGTCCGGGATCTACAATGAGCAGTTCTTC.

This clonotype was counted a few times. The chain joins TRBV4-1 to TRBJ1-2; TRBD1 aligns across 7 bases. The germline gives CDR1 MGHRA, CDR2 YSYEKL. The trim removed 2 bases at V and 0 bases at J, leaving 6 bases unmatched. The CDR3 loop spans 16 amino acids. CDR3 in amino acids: CASSQPGQETNYGYTF. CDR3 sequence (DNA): TGCGCCAGCAGCCAACCCGGACAGGAAACTAACTATGGCTACACCTTC.

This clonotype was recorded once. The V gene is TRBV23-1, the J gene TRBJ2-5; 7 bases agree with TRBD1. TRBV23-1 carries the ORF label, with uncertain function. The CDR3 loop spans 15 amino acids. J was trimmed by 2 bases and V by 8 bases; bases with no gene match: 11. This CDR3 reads CASETQGTAQETQYF. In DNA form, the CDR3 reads TGCGCCAGCGAAACCCAGGGGACAGCACAAGAGACCCAGTACTTC.

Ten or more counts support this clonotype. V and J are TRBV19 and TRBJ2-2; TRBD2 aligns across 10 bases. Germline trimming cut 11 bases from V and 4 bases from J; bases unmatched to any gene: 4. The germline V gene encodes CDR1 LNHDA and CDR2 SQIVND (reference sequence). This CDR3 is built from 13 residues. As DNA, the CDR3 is TGTGCCCTAGCGGGGGCAACCACCGGGGAGCTGTTTTTT. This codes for CALAGATTGELFF. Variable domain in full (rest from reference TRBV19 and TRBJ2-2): DGGITQSPKYLFRKEGQNVTLSCEQNLNHDAMYWYRQDPGQGLRLIYYSQIVNDFQKGDIAEGYSVSREKKESFPLTVTSAQKNPTAFYLCALAGATTGELFFGEGSRLTVL.

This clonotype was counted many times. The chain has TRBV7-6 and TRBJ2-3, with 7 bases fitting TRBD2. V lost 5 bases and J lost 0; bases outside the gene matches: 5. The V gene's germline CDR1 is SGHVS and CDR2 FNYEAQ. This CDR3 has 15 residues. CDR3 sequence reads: CASSPLAVSTDTQYF. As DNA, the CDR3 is TGTGCCAGCAGCCCGCTAGCGGTGAGCACAGATACGCAGTATTTT.

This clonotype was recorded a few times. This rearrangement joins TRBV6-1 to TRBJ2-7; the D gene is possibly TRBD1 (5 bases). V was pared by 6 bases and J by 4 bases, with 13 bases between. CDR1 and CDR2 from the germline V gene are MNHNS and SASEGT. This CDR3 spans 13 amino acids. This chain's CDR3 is CASSLDKAYEQYV. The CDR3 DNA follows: TGTGCCAGCAGCCTGGACAAGGCATACGAGCAGTACGTC.

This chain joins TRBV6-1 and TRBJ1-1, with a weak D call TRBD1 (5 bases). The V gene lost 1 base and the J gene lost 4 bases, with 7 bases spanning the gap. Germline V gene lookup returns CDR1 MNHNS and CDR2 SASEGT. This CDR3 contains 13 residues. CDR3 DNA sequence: TGTGCCAGCAGTGAAGGGGGGGGCACTGAAGCTTTCTTT. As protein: CASSEGGGTEAFF.

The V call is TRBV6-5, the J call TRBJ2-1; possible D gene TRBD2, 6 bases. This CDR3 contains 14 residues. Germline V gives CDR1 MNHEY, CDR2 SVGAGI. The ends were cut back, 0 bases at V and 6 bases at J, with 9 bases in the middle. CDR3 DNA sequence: TGTGCCAGCAGTTACTCGACTAGAAGCAATGAGCAGTTCTTC. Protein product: CASSYSTRSNEQFF.

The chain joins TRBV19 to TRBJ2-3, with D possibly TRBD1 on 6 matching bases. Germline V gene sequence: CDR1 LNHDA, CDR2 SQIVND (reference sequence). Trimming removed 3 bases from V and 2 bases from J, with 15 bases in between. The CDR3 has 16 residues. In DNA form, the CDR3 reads TGTGCCAGTAGTATTATGGGCAGGGGATTCACAGATACGCAGTATTTT. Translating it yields CASSIMGRGFTDTQYF. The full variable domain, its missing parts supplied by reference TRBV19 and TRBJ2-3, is DGGITQSPKYLFRKEGQNVTLSCEQNLNHDAMYWYRQDPGQGLRLIYYSQIVNDFQKGDIAEGYSVSREKKESFPLTVTSAQKNPTAFYLCASSIMGRGFTDTQYFGPGTRLTVL.

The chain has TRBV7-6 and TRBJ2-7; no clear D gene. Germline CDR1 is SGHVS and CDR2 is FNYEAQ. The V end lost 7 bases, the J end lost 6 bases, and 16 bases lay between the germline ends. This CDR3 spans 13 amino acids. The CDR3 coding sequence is TGTGCCAGCACACGGTTTGCAGCCGGCGAGCAGTACTTC. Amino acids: CASTRFAAGEQYF.

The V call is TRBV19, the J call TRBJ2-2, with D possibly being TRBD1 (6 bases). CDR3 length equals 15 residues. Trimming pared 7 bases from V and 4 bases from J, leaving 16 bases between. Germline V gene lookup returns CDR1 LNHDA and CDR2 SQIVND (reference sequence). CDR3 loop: CASTKTGSGTGELFF. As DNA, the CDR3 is TGTGCCAGTACGAAAACAGGGTCGGGCACCGGGGAGCTGTTTTTT.

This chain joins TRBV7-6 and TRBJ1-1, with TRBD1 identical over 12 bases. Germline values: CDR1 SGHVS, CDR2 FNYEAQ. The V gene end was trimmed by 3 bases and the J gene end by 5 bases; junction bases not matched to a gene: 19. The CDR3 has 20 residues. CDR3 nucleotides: TGTGCCAGCAGCTTCCCTTCAAGCCGGGACAGGGGGCAATTGTGGACTGAAGCTTTCTTT. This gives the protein CASSFPSSRDRGQLWTEAFF.

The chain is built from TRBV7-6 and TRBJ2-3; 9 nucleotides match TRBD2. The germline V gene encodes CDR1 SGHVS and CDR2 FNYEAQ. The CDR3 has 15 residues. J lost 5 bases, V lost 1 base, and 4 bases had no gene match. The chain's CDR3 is CASSLGGSGGDTQYF. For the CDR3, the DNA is TGTGCCAGCAGCTTAGGCGGTAGCGGGGGAGATACGCAGTATTTT.

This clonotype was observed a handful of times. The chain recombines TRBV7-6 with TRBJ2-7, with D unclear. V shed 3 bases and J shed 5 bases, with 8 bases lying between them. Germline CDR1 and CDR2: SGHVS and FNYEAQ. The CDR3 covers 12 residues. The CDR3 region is CASSFVLDEQYF. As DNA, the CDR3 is TGTGCCAGCAGCTTCGTCCTGGACGAGCAGTACTTC.

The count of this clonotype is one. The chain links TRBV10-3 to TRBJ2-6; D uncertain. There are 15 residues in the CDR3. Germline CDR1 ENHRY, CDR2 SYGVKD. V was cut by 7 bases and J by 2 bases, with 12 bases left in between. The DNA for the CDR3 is TGTGCCATCATGATAAGGGCGCCTGGGGCCAACGTCCTGACTTTC. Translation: CAIMIRAPGANVLTF.

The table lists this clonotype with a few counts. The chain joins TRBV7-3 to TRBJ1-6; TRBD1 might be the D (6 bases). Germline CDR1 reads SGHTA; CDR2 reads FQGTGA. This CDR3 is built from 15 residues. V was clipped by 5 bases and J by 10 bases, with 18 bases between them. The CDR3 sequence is CASSPGGGWGSPLHF. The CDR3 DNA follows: TGTGCCAGCAGCCCAGGAGGGGGGTGGGGGTCACCCCTCCACTTT.